The clone carrying this T cell receptor beta chain has just one count. The antigen is undetermined. The data originate from a study of cytomegalovirus exposure and HLA in healthy donors. The study's findings and limits: Later work associated around 18,000 TCR beta sequences with HLA alleles at 0.05 false discovery rate. Presence/absence analyses assumed roughly uniform sequencing depth across donors.

The PCR was carried out with 60 Vbeta primers and 13 Jbeta primers. Clones were read by immunoSEQ multiplex PCR, and TCRdb kept only the in-frame ones, dropping some. The sample carries more than 100,000 clones, over 70% recorded once. This TCR came from a female donor in good health and CMV-seropositive. The source material was PBMCs.

The CDR3 region is CASRWGETGMNTEAFF. In DNA form, the CDR3 reads TGTGCCAGTAGATGGGGGGAGACAGGGATGAACACTGAAGCTTTCTTT. The chain carries TRBV19 and TRBJ1-1; 7 bases agree with TRBD1. Per the germline V gene, CDR1 is LNHDA and CDR2 is SQIVND (reference sequence). Germline trimming cut 6 bases from V and 0 bases from J; bases unmatched to any gene: 10. The length of the CDR3 is 16 residues.